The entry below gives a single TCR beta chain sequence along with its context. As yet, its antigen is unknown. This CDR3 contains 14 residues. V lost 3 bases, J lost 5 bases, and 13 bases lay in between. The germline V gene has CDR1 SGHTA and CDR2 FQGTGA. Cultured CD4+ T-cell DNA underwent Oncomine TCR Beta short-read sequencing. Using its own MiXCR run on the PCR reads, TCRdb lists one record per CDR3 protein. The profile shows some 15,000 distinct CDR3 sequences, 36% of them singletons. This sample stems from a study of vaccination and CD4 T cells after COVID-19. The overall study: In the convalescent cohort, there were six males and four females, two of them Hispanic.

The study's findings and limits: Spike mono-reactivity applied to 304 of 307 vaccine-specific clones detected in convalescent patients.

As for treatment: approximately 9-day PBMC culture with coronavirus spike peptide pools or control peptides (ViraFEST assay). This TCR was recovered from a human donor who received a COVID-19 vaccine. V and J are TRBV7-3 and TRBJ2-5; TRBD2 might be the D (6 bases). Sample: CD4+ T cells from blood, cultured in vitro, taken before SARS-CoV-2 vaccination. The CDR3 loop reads CASSLFGGAETQYF. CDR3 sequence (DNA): TGTGCCAGCAGCTTGTTCGGCGGGGCGGAGACCCAGTACTTC.